This TCR beta chain appears in the sequencing data of a study of blood T cell repertoires in COVID-19. Across the study: Donors in the United States, Italy and Spain gave samples during acute or convalescent COVID-19. In each case, the material was cDNA or gDNA derived from T cells, B-cell-depleted T cells, or PBMCs.

The trim removed 7 bases at V and 0 bases at J, leaving 11 bases unmatched. There are 19 residues in the CDR3. CDR1 is MNHNY, CDR2 SVGAGI, per germline (reference sequence). Authors' analysis steps: Quantification of nucleated cells was approximated via reference gene primer amplification. Here immunoSEQ multiplex PCR was the method, and the copy in TCRdb shows in-frame clones only, minus some. Clone size and the V and J calls come from that table; the DNA yielded D and trimming. The sample includes more than 150,000 clones, approximately 89% seen only once; the top ten take 2% to 3%. Sample: peripheral blood. V usage is TRBV6-6 and J usage is TRBJ2-6; 11 nucleotides agree with TRBD1. The sequence came from a man aged 35-49 years with active or convalescent COVID-19. This chain's CDR3 is CASIRSPGTGGSGANVLTF. CDR3 in DNA: TGTGCCAGCATTAGATCCCCCGGGACAGGGGGCTCTGGGGCCAACGTCCTGACTTTC.